The rows below give T cell receptor beta chains drawn from one sample of a study of blood T cell repertoires in COVID-19. Profiling relied on immunoSEQ multiplex PCR, and the TCRdb table lists in-frame clones only, not all of them. The table records 68,000 or so clones, 88% of them present only once. What was sequenced was peripheral blood. The receptors come from a human donor in a cohort sampled during active COVID-19. Each CDR3 is given with its conserved first and last residue. D genes are given only for firm matches.

j_call: TRBJ2-7
v_call: TRBV5-1
cdr3_length: 12
d_call: NA
cdr3_aa: CASSSQGYEQYF

j_call: TRBJ2-5
v_call: TRBV4-3
cdr3_length: 18
d_call: TRBD2
cdr3_aa: CASSQDGTSGRVGETQYF

j_call: TRBJ2-5
v_call: TRBV9
cdr3_length: 14
d_call: NA
cdr3_aa: CASSASEAQETQYF

j_call: TRBJ1-2
v_call: TRBV28
cdr3_length: 14
d_call: NA
cdr3_aa: CASGAWGVGYGYTF

j_call: TRBJ1-2
v_call: TRBV6-5
cdr3_length: 14
d_call: NA
cdr3_aa: CASSYSTENYGYTF

j_call: TRBJ1-1
v_call: TRBV5-1
cdr3_length: 18
d_call: NA
cdr3_aa: CASSLARGGREMNTEAFF

j_call: TRBJ2-3
v_call: TRBV10-3
cdr3_length: 14
d_call: TRBD2
cdr3_aa: CAISEGRGTDTQYF

j_call: TRBJ2-3
v_call: TRBV3-1/TRBV3-2
cdr3_length: 12
d_call: TRBD1
cdr3_aa: CASSYRGPSQYF

j_call: TRBJ2-2
v_call: TRBV13
cdr3_length: 16
d_call: NA
cdr3_aa: CASSGVRGRFVGELFF

j_call: TRBJ2-3
v_call: TRBV21-1
cdr3_length: 14
d_call: NA
cdr3_aa: CASSKDRGKDTQYF

j_call: TRBJ1-2
v_call: TRBV5-1
cdr3_length: 12
d_call: NA
cdr3_aa: CASSLPDNGYTF

j_call: TRBJ2-2
v_call: TRBV7-2
cdr3_length: 17
d_call: NA
cdr3_aa: CASSFDRQTANTGELFF

j_call: TRBJ1-4
v_call: TRBV7-9
cdr3_length: 14
d_call: TRBD1
cdr3_aa: CASSPPDREEKLFF

j_call: TRBJ1-1
v_call: TRBV28
cdr3_length: 15
d_call: NA
cdr3_aa: CASSSPTVLNTEAFF

j_call: TRBJ1-2
v_call: TRBV6-5
cdr3_length: 13
d_call: TRBD1
cdr3_aa: CASGGTALWLDTF

j_call: TRBJ2-7
v_call: TRBV6-5
cdr3_length: 12
d_call: NA
cdr3_aa: CASSYGGTQQYF